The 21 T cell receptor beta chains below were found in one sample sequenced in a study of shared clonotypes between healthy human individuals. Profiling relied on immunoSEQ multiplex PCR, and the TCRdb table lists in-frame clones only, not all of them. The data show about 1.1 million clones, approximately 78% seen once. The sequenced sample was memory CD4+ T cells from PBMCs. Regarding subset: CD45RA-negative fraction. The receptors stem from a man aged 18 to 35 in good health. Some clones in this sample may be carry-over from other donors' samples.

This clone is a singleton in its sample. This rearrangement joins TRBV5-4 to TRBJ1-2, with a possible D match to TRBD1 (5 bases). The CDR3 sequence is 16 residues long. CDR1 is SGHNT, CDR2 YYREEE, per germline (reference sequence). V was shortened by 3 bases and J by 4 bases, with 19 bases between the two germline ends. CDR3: CASSSLGTENSYGYTF. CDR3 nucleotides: TGTGCCAGCAGCTCCCTTGGGACGGAAAACTCCTATGGCTACACCTTC.

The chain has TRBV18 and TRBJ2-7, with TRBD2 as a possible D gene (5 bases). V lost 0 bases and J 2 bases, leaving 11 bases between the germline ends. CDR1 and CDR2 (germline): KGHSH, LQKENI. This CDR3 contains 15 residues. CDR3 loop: CASSPPGSGAYEQYF. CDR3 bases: TGTGCCAGCTCACCACCGGGGAGTGGGGCCTACGAGCAGTACTTC.

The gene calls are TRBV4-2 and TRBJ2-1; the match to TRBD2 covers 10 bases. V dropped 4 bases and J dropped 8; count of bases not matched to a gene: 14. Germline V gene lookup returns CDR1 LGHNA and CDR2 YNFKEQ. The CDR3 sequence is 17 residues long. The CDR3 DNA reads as TGTGCCAGCAGCCTTGTACTAGCGGGGTCCGACGGCGATGAGCAGTTCTTC. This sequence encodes CASSLVLAGSDGDEQFF.

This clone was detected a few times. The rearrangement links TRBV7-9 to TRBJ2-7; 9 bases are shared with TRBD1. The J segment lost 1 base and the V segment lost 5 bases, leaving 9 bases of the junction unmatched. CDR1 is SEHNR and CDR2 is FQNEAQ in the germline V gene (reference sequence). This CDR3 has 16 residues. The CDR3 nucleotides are TGTGCCAGCAGCCCGGCCGGGACAGGGTATTCCTACGAGCAGTACTTC. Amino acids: CASSPAGTGYSYEQYF.

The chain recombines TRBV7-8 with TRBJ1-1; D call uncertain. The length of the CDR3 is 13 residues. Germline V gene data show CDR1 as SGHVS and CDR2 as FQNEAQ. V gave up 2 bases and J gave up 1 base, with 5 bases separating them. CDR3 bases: TGTGCCAGCAGCTTATATGCGAACACTGAAGCTTTCTTT. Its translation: CASSLYANTEAFF.

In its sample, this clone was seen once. CDR3 region: CASSARTGLTDTQYF. The CDR3 DNA reads as TGTGCCAGCAGTGCCCGGACAGGACTCACAGATACGCAGTATTTT. This chain joins TRBV6-4 and TRBJ2-3; 7 nucleotides line up with TRBD1. Germline V lookup: CDR1 MRHNA, CDR2 SNTAGT. There are 15 residues in the CDR3. V dropped 4 bases and J dropped 2; count of bases not matched to a gene: 6.

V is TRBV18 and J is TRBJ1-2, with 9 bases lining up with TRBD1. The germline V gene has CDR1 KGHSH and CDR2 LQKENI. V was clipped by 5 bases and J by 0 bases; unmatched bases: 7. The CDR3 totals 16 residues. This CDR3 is CASSAGQGDSNYGYTF. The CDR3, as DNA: TGTGCCAGCTCAGCGGGACAGGGCGATTCTAACTATGGCTACACCTTC.

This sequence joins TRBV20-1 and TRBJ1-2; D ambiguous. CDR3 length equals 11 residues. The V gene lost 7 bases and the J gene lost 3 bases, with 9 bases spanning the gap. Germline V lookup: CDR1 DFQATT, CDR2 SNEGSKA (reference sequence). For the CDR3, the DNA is TGCAGTGGAATCTCGGACTATGGCTACACCTTC. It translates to CSGISDYGYTF.

The chain's CDR3 is CASYQKRGFF. The CDR3 coding sequence is TGTGCCAGCTATCAGAAAAGGGGTTTCTTT. The chain uses TRBV6-7 and TRBJ1-1; a possible D gene is TRBD1 (5 bases). TRBV6-7 is an open reading frame, and its role is uncertain. This CDR3 region has 10 residues. Trimming shortened V by 8 bases and J by 13 bases, and 14 bases separated the two germline ends.

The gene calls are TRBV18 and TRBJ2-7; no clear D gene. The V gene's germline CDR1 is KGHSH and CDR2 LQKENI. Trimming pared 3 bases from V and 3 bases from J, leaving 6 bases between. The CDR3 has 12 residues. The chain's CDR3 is CASSPDNYEQYF. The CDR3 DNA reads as TGTGCCAGCTCACCCGACAACTACGAGCAGTACTTC.

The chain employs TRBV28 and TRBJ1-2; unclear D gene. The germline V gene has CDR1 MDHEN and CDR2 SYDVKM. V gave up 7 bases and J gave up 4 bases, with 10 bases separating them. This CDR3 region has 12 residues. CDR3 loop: CASTRFGYGYTF. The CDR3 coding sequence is TGTGCCAGCACGAGGTTCGGCTATGGCTACACCTTC.

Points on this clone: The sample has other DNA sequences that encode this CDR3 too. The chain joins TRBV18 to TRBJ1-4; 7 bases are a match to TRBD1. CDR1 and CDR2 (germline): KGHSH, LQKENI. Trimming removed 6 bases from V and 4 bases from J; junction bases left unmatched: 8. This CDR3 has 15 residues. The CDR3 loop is CASSRLGTDNEKLFF. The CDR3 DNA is TGTGCCAGCTCCCGCCTGGGGACAGATAATGAAAAACTGTTTTTT.

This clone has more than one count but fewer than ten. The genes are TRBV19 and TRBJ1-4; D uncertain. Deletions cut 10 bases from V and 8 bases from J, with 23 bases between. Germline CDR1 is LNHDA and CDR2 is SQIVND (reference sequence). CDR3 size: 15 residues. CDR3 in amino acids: CAISTPGERGEKLFF. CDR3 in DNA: TGTGCCATCTCAACACCGGGTGAGAGAGGAGAAAAACTGTTTTTT.

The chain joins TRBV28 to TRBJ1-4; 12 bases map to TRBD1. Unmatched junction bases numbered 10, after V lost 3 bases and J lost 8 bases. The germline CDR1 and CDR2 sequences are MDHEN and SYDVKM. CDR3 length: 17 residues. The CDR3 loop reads CASSFGTGGEYGEKLFF. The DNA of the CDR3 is TGTGCCAGCAGTTTTGGGACAGGGGGCGAGTATGGGGAAAAACTGTTTTTT.

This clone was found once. CDR3 in DNA: TGTGCCAGCAGCTTAGTTACAGGGAACTACAATGAGCAGTTCTTC. Protein: CASSLVTGNYNEQFF. The chain has TRBV7-9 and TRBJ2-1; perhaps TRBD1 as D (6 bases). The germline CDR1 and CDR2 sequences are SEHNR and FQNEAQ (reference sequence). Trimming cost V 1 base and J 3 bases, with 10 bases left between them. The length of the CDR3 is 15 residues.

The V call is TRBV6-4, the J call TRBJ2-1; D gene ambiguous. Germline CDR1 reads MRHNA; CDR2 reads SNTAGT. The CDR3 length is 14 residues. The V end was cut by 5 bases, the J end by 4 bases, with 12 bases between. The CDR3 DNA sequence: TGTGCCAGCAGTAGGCTAACTAAATACAATGAGCAGTTCTTC. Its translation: CASSRLTKYNEQFF.

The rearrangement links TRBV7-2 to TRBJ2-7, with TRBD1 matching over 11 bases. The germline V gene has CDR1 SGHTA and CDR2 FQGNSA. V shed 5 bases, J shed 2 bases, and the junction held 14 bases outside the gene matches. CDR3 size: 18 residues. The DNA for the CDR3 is TGTGCCAGCAGCCGTCGGGACAGGGGGACACAGGTCGCCTACGAGCAGTACTTC. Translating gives CASSRRDRGTQVAYEQYF.

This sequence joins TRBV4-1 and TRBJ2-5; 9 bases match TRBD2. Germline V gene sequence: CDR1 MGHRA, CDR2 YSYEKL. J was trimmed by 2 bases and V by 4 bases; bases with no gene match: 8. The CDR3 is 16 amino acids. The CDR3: CASSRPGLAGQETQYF. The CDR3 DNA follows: TGCGCCAGCAGCCGCCCGGGGCTAGCGGGACAAGAGACCCAGTACTTC.

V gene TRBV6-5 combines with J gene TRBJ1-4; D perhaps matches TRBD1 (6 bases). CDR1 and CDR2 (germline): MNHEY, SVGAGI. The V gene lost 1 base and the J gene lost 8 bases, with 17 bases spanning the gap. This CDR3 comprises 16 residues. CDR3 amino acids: CASSYYRGNRGEKLFF. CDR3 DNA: TGTGCCAGCAGTTACTATCGTGGGAATAGGGGGGAAAAACTGTTTTTT.

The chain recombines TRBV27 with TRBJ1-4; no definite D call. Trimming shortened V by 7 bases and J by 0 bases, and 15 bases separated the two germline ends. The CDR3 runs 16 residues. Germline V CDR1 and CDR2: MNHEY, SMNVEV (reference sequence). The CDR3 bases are TGTGCCAGCAAAGAGAGGGTAGGCGCAACTAATGAAAAACTGTTTTTT. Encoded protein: CASKERVGATNEKLFF.

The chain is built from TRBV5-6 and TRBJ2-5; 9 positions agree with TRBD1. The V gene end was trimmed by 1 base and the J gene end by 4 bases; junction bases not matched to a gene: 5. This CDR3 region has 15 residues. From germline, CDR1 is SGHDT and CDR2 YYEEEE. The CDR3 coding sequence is TGTGCCAGCAGCTTGAGGGGACAGGGAACAGAGACCCAGTACTTC. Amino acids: CASSLRGQGTETQYF.